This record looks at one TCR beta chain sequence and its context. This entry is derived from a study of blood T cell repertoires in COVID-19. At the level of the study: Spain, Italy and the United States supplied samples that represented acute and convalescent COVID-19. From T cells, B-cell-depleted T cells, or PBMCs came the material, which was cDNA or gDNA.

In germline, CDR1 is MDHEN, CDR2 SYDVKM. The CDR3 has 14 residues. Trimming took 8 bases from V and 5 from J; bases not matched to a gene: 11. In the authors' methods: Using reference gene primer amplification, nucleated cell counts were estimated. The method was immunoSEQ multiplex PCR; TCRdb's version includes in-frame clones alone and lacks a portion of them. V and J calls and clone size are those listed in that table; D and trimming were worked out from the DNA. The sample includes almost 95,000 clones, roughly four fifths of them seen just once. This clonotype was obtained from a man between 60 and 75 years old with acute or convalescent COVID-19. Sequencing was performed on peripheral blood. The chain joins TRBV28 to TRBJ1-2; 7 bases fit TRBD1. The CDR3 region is CASQGQLGEYGYTF. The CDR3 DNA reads TGTGCCAGCCAGGGACAGTTGGGGGAGTATGGCTACACCTTC.